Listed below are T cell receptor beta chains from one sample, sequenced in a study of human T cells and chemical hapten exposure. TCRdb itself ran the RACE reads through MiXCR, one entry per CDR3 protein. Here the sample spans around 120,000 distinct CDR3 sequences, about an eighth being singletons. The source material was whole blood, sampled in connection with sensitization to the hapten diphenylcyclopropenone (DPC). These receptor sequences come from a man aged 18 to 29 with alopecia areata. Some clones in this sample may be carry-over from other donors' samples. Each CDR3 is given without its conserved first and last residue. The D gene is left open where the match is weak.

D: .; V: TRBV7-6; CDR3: ASSLGQGFNQPQH
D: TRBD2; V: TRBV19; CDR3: ASSSTTSGVAGGNEQF
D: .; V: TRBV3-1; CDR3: ASSQDMGHGGAF
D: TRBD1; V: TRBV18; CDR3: ASSPYRQGAGTEAF
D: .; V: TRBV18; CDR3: ASSQTVVGAGNNQPQH
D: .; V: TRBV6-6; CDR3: ASRQTVGNYGYT
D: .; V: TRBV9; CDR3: ASRTEDPTNTGELF
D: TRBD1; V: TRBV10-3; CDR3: AISESIGTGAIANYGYT
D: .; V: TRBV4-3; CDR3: ASSQILVVRENTEAF
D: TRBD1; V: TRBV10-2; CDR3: ATQYSAGGTFGNTEAF
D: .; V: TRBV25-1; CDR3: ASSGRDFGYEQY
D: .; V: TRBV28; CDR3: ASSVPRANGNTIY
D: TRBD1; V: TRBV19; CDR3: ASSPRDREETQY
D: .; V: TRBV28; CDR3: ASGTVDTQY
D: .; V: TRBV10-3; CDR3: ALRSAKQGENTEAF
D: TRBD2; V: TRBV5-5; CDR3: ASSLRLAGLLETQY
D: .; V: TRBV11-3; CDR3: ASSLGRSLGSGTQY
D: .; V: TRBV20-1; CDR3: SASPDRNFNYGYT
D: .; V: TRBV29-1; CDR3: SVNRGTEAF
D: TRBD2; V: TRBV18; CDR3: ASSPVLAGTDTQY
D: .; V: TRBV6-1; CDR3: ASSEAFQGYAKNIQY
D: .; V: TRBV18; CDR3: ASSPRGYEQF
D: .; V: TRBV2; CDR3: ASSETLSSYGYT
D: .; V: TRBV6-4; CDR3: ASSDSGNEQF
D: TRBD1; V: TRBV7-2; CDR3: ASSLEAGGYGTQY
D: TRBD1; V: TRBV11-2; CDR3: ASSPGTGGDSPLH
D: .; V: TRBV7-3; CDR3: ASSLGVITEAF
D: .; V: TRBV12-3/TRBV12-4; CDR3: ASTQDFQETQY
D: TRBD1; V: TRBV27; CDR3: ASSNSGTGGADTQY
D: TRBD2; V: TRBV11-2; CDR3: ASSPGTSLETQY
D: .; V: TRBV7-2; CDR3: ASSRESLTTNEKLF
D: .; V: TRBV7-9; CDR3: ASSPPSGSNTGELF
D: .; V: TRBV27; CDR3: ASTNPRSALGDYNEQF
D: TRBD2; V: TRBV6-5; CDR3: ASSYSTRGFEDIQY
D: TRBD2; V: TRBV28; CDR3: ASSPGLEGSDTQY
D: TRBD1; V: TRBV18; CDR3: ASSPFVAQGANTEAF
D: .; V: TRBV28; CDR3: ASRGPAGYEQY
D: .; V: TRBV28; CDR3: ASSLRAQETQY
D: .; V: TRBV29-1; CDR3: SARQVPGEKLF
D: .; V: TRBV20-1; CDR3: SAKVFYEQY
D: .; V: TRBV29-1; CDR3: SVGTGELF
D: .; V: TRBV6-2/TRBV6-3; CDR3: ASSYSSGEQY
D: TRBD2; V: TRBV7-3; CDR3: PSSSSGVLQETQY
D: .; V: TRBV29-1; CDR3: SVGLGGYSYEQY
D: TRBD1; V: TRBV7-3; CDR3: ASSPDRESYNEQF
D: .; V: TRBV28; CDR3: ASSFTGRGVGYT
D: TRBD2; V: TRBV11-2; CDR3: ASSLDRVAGPDTQY
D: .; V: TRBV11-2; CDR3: ASRFTPAGAEQY
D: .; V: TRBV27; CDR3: ASSLLRGSTDTQY
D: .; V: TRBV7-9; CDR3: ASYGGLADTQY